This T cell receptor (beta chain) was sequenced for a study of cytomegalovirus exposure and HLA in healthy donors. Findings and limits, study-wide: Rarity held for most TCR sequences, but there were some public TCRs that occurred in many donors.

As to this clone: Its cognate antigen is unknown.

V gave up 8 bases and J gave up 2 bases; unmatched junction bases: 4. Germline loops: CDR1 MNHEY, CDR2 SMNVEV (reference sequence). The CDR3 covers 13 residues. A multiplex PCR was run with 60 Vbeta primers and 13 Jbeta primers. TCRdb's table, derived via immunoSEQ multiplex PCR, lists solely in-frame clones and lacks some. This sample's clone table lists 150,000 to 200,000 clones. Specimen: PBMCs. The sequence came from a woman aged 55-69 years in good health and CMV-seronegative. The chain joins TRBV27 to TRBJ2-7, with 9 nucleotides matching TRBD1. The CDR3 nucleotides are TGTGCCAGCTCATACAGGGGGCCCTACGAGCAGTACTTC. It yields the protein CASSYRGPYEQYF.